This T cell receptor beta chain was observed in a study of blood T cell repertoires in COVID-19. Whole-study context: COVID-19 samples collected from the United States, Italy and Spain covered acute and convalescent phases. The cDNA or gDNA used as material had been derived from T cells, B-cell-depleted T cells, or PBMCs.

Authors' analysis steps: Quantification of nucleated cells was approximated via reference gene primer amplification. Sequenced by immunoSEQ multiplex PCR; TCRdb stores in-frame clones only, minus some. The V and J calls and clone size were taken over from that table, and D and trimming were inferred from the DNA. The sample holds fewer than 500,000 clones, nearly 90% seen once. The CDR3 sequence is 16 residues long. Germline V gene lookup returns CDR1 LNHDA and CDR2 SQIVND (reference sequence). V dropped 3 bases and J dropped 1 base, with 13 bases sitting between them. The specimen was PBMCs or T cells enriched from blood (not recorded which). This sequence originates from a woman aged 18-29 years with acute COVID-19. This rearrangement joins TRBV19 to TRBJ1-5; TRBD1 is a possible D gene (6 bases). CDR3 nucleotide sequence: TGTGCCAGTAGTATGGCACAGGGTCGAAGCAATCAGCCCCAGCATTTT. As protein: CASSMAQGRSNQPQHF.